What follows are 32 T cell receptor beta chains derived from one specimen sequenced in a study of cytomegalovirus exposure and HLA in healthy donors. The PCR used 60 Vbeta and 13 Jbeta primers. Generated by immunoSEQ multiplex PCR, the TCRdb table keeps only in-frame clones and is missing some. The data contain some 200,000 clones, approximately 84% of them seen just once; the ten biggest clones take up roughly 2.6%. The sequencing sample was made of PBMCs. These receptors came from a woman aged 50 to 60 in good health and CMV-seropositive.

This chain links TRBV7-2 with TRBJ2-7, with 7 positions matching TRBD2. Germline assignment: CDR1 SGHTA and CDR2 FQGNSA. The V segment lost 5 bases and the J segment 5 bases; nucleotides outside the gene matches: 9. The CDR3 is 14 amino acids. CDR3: CASSVWEAGDEQYF. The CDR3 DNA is TGTGCCAGCAGCGTGTGGGAGGCGGGGGACGAGCAGTACTTC.

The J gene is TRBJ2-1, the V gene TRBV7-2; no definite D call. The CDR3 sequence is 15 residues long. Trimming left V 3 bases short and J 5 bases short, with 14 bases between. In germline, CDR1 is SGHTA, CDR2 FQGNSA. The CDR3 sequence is CASSLPSRSNNEQFF. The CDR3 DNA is TGTGCCAGCAGCTTGCCCTCTAGGTCGAACAATGAGCAGTTCTTC.

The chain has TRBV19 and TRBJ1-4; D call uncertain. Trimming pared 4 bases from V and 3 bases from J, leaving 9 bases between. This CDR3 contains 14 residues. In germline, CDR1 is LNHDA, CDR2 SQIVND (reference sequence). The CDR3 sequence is CASSSGWSNEKLFF. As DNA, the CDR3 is TGTGCCAGTAGTAGCGGCTGGTCTAATGAAAAACTGTTTTTT.

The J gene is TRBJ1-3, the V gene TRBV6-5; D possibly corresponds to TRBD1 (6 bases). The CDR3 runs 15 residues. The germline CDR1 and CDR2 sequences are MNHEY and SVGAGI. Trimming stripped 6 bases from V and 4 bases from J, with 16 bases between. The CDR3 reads CASSSSRDKGNTIYF. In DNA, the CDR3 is TGTGCCAGCAGCTCAAGCCGGGACAAGGGAAACACCATATATTTT.

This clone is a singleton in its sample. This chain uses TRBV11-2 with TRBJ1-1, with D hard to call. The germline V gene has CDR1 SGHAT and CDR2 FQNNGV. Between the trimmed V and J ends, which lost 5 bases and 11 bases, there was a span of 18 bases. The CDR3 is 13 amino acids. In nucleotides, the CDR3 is TGTGCCAGCAGCCCTAAGGACGGACTCCAGGCTTTCTTT. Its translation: CASSPKDGLQAFF.

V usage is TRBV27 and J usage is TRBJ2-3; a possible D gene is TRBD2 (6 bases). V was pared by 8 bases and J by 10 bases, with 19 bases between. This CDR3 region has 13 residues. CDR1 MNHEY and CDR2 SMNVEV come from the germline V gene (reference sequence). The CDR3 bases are TGTGCCAGCGGTGGCCTGGGACTTGGATCGCAGTATTTT. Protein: CASGGLGLGSQYF.

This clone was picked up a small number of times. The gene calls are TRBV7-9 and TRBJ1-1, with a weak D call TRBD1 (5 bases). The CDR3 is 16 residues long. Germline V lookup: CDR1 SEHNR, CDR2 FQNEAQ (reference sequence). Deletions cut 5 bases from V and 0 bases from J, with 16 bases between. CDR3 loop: CASSLYGGGMNTEAFF. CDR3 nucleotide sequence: TGTGCCAGCAGCCTCTATGGGGGAGGCATGAACACTGAAGCTTTCTTT.

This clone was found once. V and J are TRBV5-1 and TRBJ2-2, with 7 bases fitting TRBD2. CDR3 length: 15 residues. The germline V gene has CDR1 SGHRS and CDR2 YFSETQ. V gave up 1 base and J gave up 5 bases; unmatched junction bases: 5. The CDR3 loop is CASSLNGGRTGELFF. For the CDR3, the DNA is TGCGCCAGCAGCTTGAACGGGGGGAGGACCGGGGAGCTGTTTTTT.

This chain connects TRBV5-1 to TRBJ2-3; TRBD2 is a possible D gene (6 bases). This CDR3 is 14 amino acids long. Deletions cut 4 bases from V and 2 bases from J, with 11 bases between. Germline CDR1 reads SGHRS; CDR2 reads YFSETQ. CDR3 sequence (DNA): TGCGCCAGCAGCCCCGGGACTTCCACAGATACGCAGTATTTT. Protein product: CASSPGTSTDTQYF.

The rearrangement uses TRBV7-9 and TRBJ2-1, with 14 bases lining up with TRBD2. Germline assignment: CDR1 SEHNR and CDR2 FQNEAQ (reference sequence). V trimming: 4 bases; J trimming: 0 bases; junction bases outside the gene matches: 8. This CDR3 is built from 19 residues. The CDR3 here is CASSSRTSGGLFSYNEQFF. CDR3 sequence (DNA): TGTGCCAGCAGCTCGAGGACTAGCGGGGGGTTATTCTCCTACAATGAGCAGTTCTTC.

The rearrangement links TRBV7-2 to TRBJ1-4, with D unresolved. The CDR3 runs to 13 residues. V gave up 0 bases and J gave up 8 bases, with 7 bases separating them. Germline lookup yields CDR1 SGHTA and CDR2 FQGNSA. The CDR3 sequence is CASSLAGREKLFF. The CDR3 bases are TGTGCCAGCAGCTTAGCCGGGAGGGAAAAACTGTTTTTT.

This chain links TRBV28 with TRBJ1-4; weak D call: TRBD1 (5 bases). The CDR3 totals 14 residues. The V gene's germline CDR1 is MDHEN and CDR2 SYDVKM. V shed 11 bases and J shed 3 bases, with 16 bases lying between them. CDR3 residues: CASLETGPNEKLFF. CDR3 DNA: TGTGCCTCTCTTGAAACAGGTCCTAATGAAAAACTGTTTTTT. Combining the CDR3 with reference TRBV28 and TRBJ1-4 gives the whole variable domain DVKVTQSSRYLVKRTGEKVFLECVQDMDHENMFWYRQDPGLGLRLIYFSYDVKMKEKGDIPEGYSVSREKKERFSLILESASTNQTSMYLCASLETGPNEKLFFGSGTQLSVL.

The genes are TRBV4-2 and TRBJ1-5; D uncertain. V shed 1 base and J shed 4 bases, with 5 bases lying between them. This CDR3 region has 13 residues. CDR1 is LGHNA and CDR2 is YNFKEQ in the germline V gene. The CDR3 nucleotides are TGTGCCAGCAGCCAAGCCCTTAATCAGCCCCAGCATTTT. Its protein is CASSQALNQPQHF.

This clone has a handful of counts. In DNA, the CDR3 is TGTGCCAGCAGGCCCCAGGAGGGCTGGGGGACTGAAGCTTTCTTT. It yields the protein CASRPQEGWGTEAFF. This chain links TRBV28 with TRBJ1-1; D possibly corresponds to TRBD1 (5 bases). Between the trimmed V and J ends, which lost 6 bases and 5 bases, there was a span of 19 bases. This CDR3 has 15 residues. CDR1 is MDHEN, CDR2 SYDVKM, per germline.

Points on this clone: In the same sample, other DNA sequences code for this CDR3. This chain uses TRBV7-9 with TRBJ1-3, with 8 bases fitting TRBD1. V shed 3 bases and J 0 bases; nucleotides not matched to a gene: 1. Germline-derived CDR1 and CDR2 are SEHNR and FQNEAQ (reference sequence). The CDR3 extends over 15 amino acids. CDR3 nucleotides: TGTGCCAGCAGCTTGGACAGGGTCTCTGGAAACACCATATATTTT. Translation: CASSLDRVSGNTIYF.

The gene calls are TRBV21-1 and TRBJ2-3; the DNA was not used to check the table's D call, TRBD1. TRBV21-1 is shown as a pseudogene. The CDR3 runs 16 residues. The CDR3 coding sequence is TGTGCCAGCAGCAAATCCGACAGGGGGCGCACAGATACGCAGTATTTT. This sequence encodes CASSKSDRGRTDTQYF.

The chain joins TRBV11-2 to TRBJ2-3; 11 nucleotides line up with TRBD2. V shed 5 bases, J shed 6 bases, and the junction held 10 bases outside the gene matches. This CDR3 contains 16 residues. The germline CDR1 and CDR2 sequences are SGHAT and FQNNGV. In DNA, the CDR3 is TGTGCCAGCAGCCGAACCGGGACTAGCGGTTATGATACGCAGTATTTT. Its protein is CASSRTGTSGYDTQYF.

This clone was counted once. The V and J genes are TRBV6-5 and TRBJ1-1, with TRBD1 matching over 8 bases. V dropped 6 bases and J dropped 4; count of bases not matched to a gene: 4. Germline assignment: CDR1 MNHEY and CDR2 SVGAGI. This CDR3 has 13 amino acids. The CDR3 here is CASRSDRGTEAFF. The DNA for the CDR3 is TGTGCCAGCAGATCTGACAGGGGCACTGAAGCTTTCTTT.

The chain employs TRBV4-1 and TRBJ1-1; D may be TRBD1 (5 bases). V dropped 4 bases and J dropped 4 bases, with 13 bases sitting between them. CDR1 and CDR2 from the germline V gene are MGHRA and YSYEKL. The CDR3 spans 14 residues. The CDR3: CASSLIRVSTEAFF. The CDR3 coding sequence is TGCGCCAGCAGCCTCATCAGGGTTTCCACTGAAGCTTTCTTT.

CDR3 amino acids: CASRPQGDTEAFF. The CDR3 bases are TGTGCCAGCAGACCACAGGGGGACACTGAAGCTTTCTTT. V is TRBV2 and J is TRBJ1-1, with TRBD1 identical over 8 bases. The CDR3 has 13 residues. The germline gives CDR1 SNHLY, CDR2 FYNNEI. The junction had 3 bases not matched to a gene; V was cut back by 6 bases and J by 3 bases.

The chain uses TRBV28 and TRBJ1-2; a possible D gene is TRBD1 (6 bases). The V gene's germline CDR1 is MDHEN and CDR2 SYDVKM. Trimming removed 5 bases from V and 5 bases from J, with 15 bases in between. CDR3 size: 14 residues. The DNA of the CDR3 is TGTGCCAGCAGTGACAACAGGGTTATTTATGGCTACACCTTC. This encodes CASSDNRVIYGYTF.

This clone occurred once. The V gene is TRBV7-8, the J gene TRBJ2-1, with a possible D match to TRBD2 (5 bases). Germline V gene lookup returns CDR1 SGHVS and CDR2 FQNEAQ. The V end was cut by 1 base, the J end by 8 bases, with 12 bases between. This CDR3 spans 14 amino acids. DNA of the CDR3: TGTGCCAGCAGCTTAGTAGTAGGGAGCGATGAGCAGTTCTTC. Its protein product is CASSLVVGSDEQFF.

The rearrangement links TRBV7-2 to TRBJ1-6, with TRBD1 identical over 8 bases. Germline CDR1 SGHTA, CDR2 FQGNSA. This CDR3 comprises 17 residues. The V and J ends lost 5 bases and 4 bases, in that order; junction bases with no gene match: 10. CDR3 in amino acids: CASSRQGRLPYNSPLHF. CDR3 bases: TGTGCCAGCAGCCGACAGGGGCGCCTTCCTTATAATTCACCCCTCCACTTT.

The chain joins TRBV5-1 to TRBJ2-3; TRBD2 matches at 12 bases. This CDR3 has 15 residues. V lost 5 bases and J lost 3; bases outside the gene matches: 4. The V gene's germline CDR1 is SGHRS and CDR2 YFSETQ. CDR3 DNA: TGCGCCAGCAGAGGGACTAGCGGGTCGACAGATACGCAGTATTTT. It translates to CASRGTSGSTDTQYF. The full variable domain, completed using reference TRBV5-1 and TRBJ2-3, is KAGVTQTPRYLIKTRGQQVTLSCSPISGHRSVSWYQQTPGQGLQFLFEYFSETQRNKGNFPGRFSGRQFSNSRSEMNVSTLELGDSALYLCASRGTSGSTDTQYFGPGTRLTVL.

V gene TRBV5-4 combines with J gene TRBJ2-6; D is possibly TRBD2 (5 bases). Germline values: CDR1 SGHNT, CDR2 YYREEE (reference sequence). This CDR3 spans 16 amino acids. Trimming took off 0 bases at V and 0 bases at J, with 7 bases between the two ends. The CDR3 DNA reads TGTGCCAGCAGCTTGGCCCGGGACTCTGGGGCCAACGTCCTGACTTTC. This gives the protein CASSLARDSGANVLTF.

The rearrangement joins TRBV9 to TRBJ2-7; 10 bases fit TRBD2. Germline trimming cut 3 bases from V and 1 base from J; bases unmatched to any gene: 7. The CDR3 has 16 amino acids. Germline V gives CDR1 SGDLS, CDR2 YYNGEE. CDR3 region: CASSDPPLAGSYEQYF. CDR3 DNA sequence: TGTGCCAGCAGCGACCCCCCACTAGCGGGATCCTACGAGCAGTACTTC.

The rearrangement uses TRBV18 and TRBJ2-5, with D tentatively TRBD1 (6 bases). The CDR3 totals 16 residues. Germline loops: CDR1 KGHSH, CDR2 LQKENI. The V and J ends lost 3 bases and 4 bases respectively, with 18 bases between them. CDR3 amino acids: CASSPMAGAGGETQYF. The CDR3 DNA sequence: TGTGCCAGCTCACCTATGGCAGGGGCGGGCGGAGAGACCCAGTACTTC. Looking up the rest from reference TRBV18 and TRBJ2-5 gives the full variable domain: NAGVMQNPRHLVRRRGQEARLRCSPMKGHSHVYWYRQLPEEGLKFMVYLQKENIIDESGMPKERFSAEFPKEGPSILRIQQVVRGDSAAYFCASSPMAGAGGETQYFGPGTRLLVL.

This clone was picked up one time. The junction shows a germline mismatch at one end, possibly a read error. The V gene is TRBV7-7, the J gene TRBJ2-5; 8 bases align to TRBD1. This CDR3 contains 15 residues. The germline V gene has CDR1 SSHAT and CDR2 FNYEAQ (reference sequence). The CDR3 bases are TGTGCTAGCAGCCCCCGACAGGGGAGAGGAGAGACCCAGTACTTC. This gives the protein CASSPRQGRGETQYF.

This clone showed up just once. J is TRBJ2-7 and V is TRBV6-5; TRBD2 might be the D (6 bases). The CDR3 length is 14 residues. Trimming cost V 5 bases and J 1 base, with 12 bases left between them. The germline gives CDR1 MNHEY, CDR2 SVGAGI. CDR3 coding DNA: TGTGCCAGCAGTGATCGGGGGTTGTCCTACGAGCAGTACTTC. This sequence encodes CASSDRGLSYEQYF.

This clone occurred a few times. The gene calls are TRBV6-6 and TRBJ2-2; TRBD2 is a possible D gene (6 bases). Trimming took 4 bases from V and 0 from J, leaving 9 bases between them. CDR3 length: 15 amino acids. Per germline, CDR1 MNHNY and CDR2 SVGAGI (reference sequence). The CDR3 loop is CASSLRGPNTGELFF. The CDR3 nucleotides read TGTGCCAGCAGTTTGCGGGGCCCGAACACCGGGGAGCTGTTTTTT.

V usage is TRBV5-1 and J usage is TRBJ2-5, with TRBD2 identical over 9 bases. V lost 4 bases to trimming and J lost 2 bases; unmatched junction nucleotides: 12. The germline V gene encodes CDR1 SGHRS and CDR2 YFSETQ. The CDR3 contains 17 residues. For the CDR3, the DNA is TGCGCCAGCAGCCCCGGGCGGGGGGGTTCGACTCAAGAGACCCAGTACTTC. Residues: CASSPGRGGSTQETQYF.

The CDR3 region is CASSMSGGGWQPQHF. CDR3 DNA: TGTGCCAGTAGTATGTCAGGGGGCGGGTGGCAGCCCCAGCATTTT. This sequence joins TRBV19 and TRBJ1-5, with TRBD1 matching over 8 bases. CDR1 LNHDA and CDR2 SQIVND come from the germline V gene (reference sequence). This CDR3 region has 15 residues. The ends lost 3 bases at V and 7 bases at J; junction bases unmatched: 8.